This entry lists 7 T cell receptor beta chains sequenced from one sample in a study of spatial heterogeneity in lung cancer. As for time point: blood at routine non-recurrence follow-up after resection. TCRdb re-derived calls from the 5' RACE reads in MiXCR, one entry per CDR3 protein. The sample records under 25,000 distinct CDR3 sequences, less than 12% being singletons. Sequencing used PBMCs, obtained at follow-up. All receptors derive from a female donor with early-stage non-small cell lung cancer.

This clonotype has a handful of counts. The V gene is TRBV28, the J gene TRBJ1-2; possibly TRBD1 for D (5 bases). Germline V gene sequence: CDR1 MDHEN, CDR2 SYDVKM. The V gene lost 4 bases and the J gene lost 4 bases, with 13 bases spanning the gap. The CDR3 is 14 amino acids. The DNA for the CDR3 is TGTGCCAGCAGTTCCTCCGCCGGGGCCTATGGCTACACCTTC. Its protein is CASSSSAGAYGYTF.

This clonotype occurred many times. The chain is built from TRBV28 and TRBJ1-1; maybe TRBD1 (5 bases). Trimming stripped 2 bases from V and 10 bases from J, with 11 bases between. Germline CDR1 is MDHEN and CDR2 is SYDVKM. This CDR3 has 12 amino acids. The CDR3 nucleotides read TGTGCCAGCAGTTTAAGGGGTGCTGGAGCTTTCTTT. It codes for CASSLRGAGAFF.

This clonotype was counted at least ten times. V is TRBV28 and J is TRBJ2-5, with D possibly TRBD1 on 6 matching bases. Trimming took 6 bases from V and 5 from J, leaving 16 bases between them. The germline CDR1 and CDR2 sequences are MDHEN and SYDVKM. This CDR3 spans 14 amino acids. CDR3 in amino acids: CASSSHTGPETQYF. CDR3 nucleotides: TGTGCCAGCAGCAGCCACACAGGGCCGGAGACCCAGTACTTC.

The sample holds a few counts of this clonotype. The chain carries TRBV6-2 or TRBV6-3 and TRBJ1-6; 9 positions agree with TRBD1. Germline lookup yields CDR1 MNHEY and CDR2 SVGEGT. V gave up 4 bases and J gave up 7 bases; unmatched junction bases: 2. The CDR3 has 14 residues. CDR3: CASSSTGGNSPLHF. CDR3 coding DNA: TGTGCCAGCAGTTCGACAGGGGGGAATTCACCCCTCCACTTT.

This clonotype was seen at least ten times. The rearrangement joins TRBV7-2 to TRBJ2-2; a weak D match, TRBD2 (7 bases). The V end lost 0 bases, the J end lost 7 bases, and 15 bases lay between the germline ends. From germline, CDR1 is SGHTA and CDR2 FQGNSA. CDR3 length: 16 residues. The CDR3 is CASSLAGGPGIGELFF. DNA for the CDR3: TGTGCCAGCAGCTTAGCCGGGGGGCCAGGTATCGGGGAGCTGTTTTTT.

The rearrangement links TRBV27 to TRBJ2-7; possibly TRBD1 for D (6 bases). Between the trimmed V and J ends, which lost 1 base and 6 bases, there was a span of 10 bases. This CDR3 spans 13 amino acids. Germline CDR1 is MNHEY and CDR2 is SMNVEV (reference sequence). The CDR3, as DNA: TGTGCCAGCAGTTTATGGGCAGGGGTCGAGCAGTACTTC. It encodes CASSLWAGVEQYF.

This clonotype has at least ten counts. This chain uses TRBV5-6 with TRBJ2-1, with a possible D match to TRBD2 (5 bases). V lost 2 bases and J lost 12, with 9 bases in between. Looked up from germline, CDR1 is SGHDT and CDR2 is YYEEEE. The CDR3 sequence is 11 residues long. The CDR3 here is CASSFGEGQFF. CDR3 nucleotide sequence: TGTGCCAGCAGCTTTGGAGAGGGGCAGTTCTTC.